The 10 T cell receptor beta chains given below trace back to one sample, sequenced in a study of blood T cell repertoires in COVID-19 (dated by TCRdb to the early 2020s). The library relied on the immunoSEQ multiplex PCR assay. The table was pulled from immuneACCESS by TCRdb, which kept in-frame rearrangements only. Such tables lose some clones; where checked, under half of the loss comes from unresolved V genes, and the rest has no known cause. Counted in this sample were about 160,000 clones; around four fifths of them appeared once. The ten most abundant clones make up over 2% of the sample. The sample comprised peripheral blood. The receptors were gathered from a man between 65 and 85 years old with acute or convalescent COVID-19.

CDR3 loop: CASSPLPPNEAYEQYF. CDR3 nucleotides: TGTGCCAGCTCACCACTCCCCCCGAACGAGGCGTACGAGCAGTACTTC. This chain links TRBV18 with TRBJ2-7; no definite D call. CDR3 size: 16 residues. Trimming pared 1 base from V and 4 bases from J, leaving 17 bases between. CDR1 and CDR2 from the germline V gene are KGHSH and LQKENI. The variable domain in full, with the rest retrieved from reference TRBV18 and TRBJ2-7, is NAGVMQNPRHLVRRRGQEARLRCSPMKGHSHVYWYRQLPEEGLKFMVYLQKENIIDESGMPKERFSAEFPKEGPSILRIQQVVRGDSAAYFCASSPLPPNEAYEQYFGPGTRLTVT.

This clone was recorded a few times. The rearrangement links TRBV11-2 to TRBJ2-7, with D uncertain. CDR3 length: 12 amino acids. Per germline, CDR1 SGHAT and CDR2 FQNNGV. V was cut by 5 bases and J by 1 base, with 6 bases left in between. CDR3 protein: CASSTSSYEQYF. CDR3 DNA: TGTGCCAGCAGCACAAGTTCCTACGAGCAGTACTTC.

The rearrangement uses TRBV9 and TRBJ2-5; 9 nucleotides line up with TRBD2. V was pared by 3 bases and J by 5 bases, with 11 bases of the junction left unmatched. The CDR3 totals 16 residues. The germline V gene encodes CDR1 SGDLS and CDR2 YYNGEE. The CDR3 DNA sequence: TGTGCCAGCAGCGCCAGAGGCGTAGCGGGAGCGGAGACCCAGTACTTC. The encoded protein is CASSARGVAGAETQYF.

This chain connects TRBV6-6 to TRBJ2-2, with 11 bases matching TRBD1. The junction had 2 bases not matched to a gene; V was cut back by 6 bases and J by 2 bases. Germline V gene data show CDR1 as MNHNY and CDR2 as SVGAGI (reference sequence). The CDR3 extends over 15 amino acids. In nucleotides, the CDR3 is TGTGCCAGCAGACGGACAGGGGGCAACACCGGGGAGCTGTTTTTT. Its protein is CASRRTGGNTGELFF.

This sequence joins TRBV30 and TRBJ2-3; the match to TRBD2 covers 8 bases. The CDR3 is 13 residues long. The V and J ends lost 5 bases and 5 bases, in that order; junction bases with no gene match: 6. CDR1 is GTSNPN and CDR2 is SVGIG in the germline V gene (reference sequence). Here the CDR3 reads CAWRGGGGDTQYF. For the CDR3, the DNA is TGTGCCTGGCGGGGGGGCGGCGGAGATACGCAGTATTTT.

V usage is TRBV27 and J usage is TRBJ1-1, with D possibly matching TRBD1 (5 bases). There are 14 residues in the CDR3. Deletions cut 6 bases from V and 1 base from J, with 12 bases between. The germline V gene has CDR1 MNHEY and CDR2 SMNVEV (reference sequence). This chain's CDR3 is CASSPPGKNTEAFF. CDR3 nucleotide sequence: TGTGCCAGCAGCCCCCCAGGGAAGAACACTGAAGCTTTCTTT.

This clone was seen a handful of times. The J gene is TRBJ2-1, the V gene TRBV5-1; 16 nucleotides agree with TRBD2. The trim removed 4 bases at V and 9 bases at J, leaving 4 bases unmatched. CDR3 length: 15 amino acids. Germline V lookup: CDR1 SGHRS, CDR2 YFSETQ. The CDR3 here is CASSTGTSGRAEQFF. DNA of the CDR3: TGCGCCAGCAGCACCGGGACTAGCGGGAGGGCTGAGCAGTTCTTC.

This chain uses TRBV29-1 with TRBJ1-1; D may be TRBD1 (5 bases). Per germline, CDR1 SQVTM and CDR2 ANQGSEA. V lost 4 bases and J lost 5, with 11 bases in between. The CDR3 covers 12 residues. This CDR3 is CSVGGGTTEAFF. The CDR3 DNA follows: TGCAGCGTTGGCGGCGGGACGACTGAAGCTTTCTTT.

V usage is TRBV7-3 and J usage is TRBJ2-1; D possibly corresponds to TRBD2 (6 bases). The V gene's germline CDR1 is SGHTA and CDR2 FQGTGA. This CDR3 spans 14 amino acids. With 5 bases removed from V and 1 base from J, the gap between germline ends came to 9 bases. The CDR3 region has the DNA TGTGCCAGCAGCCCCGGGGGATCCTACAATGAGCAGTTCTTC. Its translation is CASSPGGSYNEQFF.

The chain has TRBV19 and TRBJ2-3; 7 bases are shared with TRBD1. V was clipped by 3 bases and J by 4 bases; unmatched bases: 7. Germline assignment: CDR1 LNHDA and CDR2 SQIVND (reference sequence). The CDR3 length is 15 residues. The CDR3 nucleotides read TGTGCCAGTAGTATGGGGGATACAGGGGCAGATACGCAGTATTTT. Translation gives CASSMGDTGADTQYF.